This is a list of T cell receptor beta chains from one sample in a study of chemoradiotherapy in HPV16-positive cancers. Produced via immunoSEQ multiplex PCR; TCRdb's table is partial and in-frame only. The top ten hold about 13% of the sample, which has about 770 clones, over 20% seen once. Sampling was performed from a patient who underwent chemoradiotherapy. These receptors were taken from a human donor with HPV-associated anogenital cancer. CDR3s include the opening cysteine and the closing phenylalanine or tryptophan. D genes are given only for firm matches. Rows give clone size only sometimes, using once, few, many, or a class for an expanded clone.

size,D,V,J,length,DNA,CDR3
few,NA,TRBV29-1,TRBJ1-2,12,TGCAGCGTTGATCCGGGACCCCCTGGCTACACCTTC,CSVDPGPPGYTF
few,TRBD1,TRBV7-2,TRBJ2-7,15,TGTGCCAGCAGCGTTGACAGGGGTTCAAGAAACGAGCAGTACTTC,CASSVDRGSRNEQYF
few,NA,TRBV5-6,TRBJ2-3,14,TGTGCCAGCAGCCGCCGTTTAGGTGTAGATACGCAGTATTTT,CASSRRLGVDTQYF
NA,NA,TRBV30,TRBJ1-5,13,TGTGCCTGGAGTATAGATAGCAATCAGCCCCAGCATTTT,CAWSIDSNQPQHF
NA,NA,TRBV11-2,TRBJ2-7,13,TGTGCCAGCAGCTTAGAACTGCCTTACGAGCAGTACTTC,CASSLELPYEQYF
NA,NA,TRBV5-8,TRBJ2-1,14,TGTGCCAGCAGCTTGGGCTTAACCTACAATGAGCAGTTCTTC,CASSLGLTYNEQFF
few,TRBD2,TRBV7-6,TRBJ2-7,15,TGTGCCAGCAGCCGGCTAGCGGGGATAGACTACGAGCAGTACTTC,CASSRLAGIDYEQYF
NA,NA,TRBV5-6,TRBJ2-5,14,TGTGCCAGCAGGCCTGGGGGTACCCAAGAGACCCAGTACTTC,CASRPGGTQETQYF
few,NA,TRBV5-1,TRBJ1-2,11,TGCGCCAGCAGCCTAAAGGGTGGCTACACCTTC,CASSLKGGYTF
few,NA,TRBV7-2,TRBJ2-1,16,TGTGCCGGCTCGAACAGGGCGGGGAACTCCTACAATGAGCAGTTCTTC,CAGSNRAGNSYNEQFF
NA,NA,TRBV4-2,TRBJ2-1,14,TGTGCCAGCAAGTTAACGGGACTCCTGAATGAGCAGTTCTTC,CASKLTGLLNEQFF
NA,NA,TRBV27,TRBJ2-1,13,TGTGCCAGCAGTAGTTTGGGGGCGAATGAGCAGTTCTTC,CASSSLGANEQFF
few,TRBD1,TRBV15,TRBJ2-4,12,TGTGCCACCGGGACAGACAAAAACATTCAGTACTTC,CATGTDKNIQYF
NA,NA,TRBV25-1,TRBJ1-2,11,TGTGCCAGCAGTGATCTCTATGGCTACACCTTC,CASSDLYGYTF
few,NA,TRBV6-5,TRBJ1-1,14,TGTGCCAGCAGTCTCCTTGGTCTAGGGGCTGAAGCTTTCTTT,CASSLLGLGAEAFF